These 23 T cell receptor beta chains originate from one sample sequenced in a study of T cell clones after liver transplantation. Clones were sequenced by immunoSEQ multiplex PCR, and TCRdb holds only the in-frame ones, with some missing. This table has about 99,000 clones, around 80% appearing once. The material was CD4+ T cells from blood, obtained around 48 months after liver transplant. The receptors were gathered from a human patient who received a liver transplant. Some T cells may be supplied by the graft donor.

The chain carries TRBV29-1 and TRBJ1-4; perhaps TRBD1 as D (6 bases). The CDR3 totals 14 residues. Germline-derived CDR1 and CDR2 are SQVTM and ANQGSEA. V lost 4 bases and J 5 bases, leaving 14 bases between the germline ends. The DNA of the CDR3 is TGCAGCGTTGGTGGGGCAGGGGTGAATGAAAAACTGTTTTTT. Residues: CSVGGAGVNEKLFF.

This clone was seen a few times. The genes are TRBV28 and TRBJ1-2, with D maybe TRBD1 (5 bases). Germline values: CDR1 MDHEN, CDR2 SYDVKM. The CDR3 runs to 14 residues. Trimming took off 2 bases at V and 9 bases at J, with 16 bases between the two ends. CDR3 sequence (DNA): TGTGCCAGCAGTTTAAATGCCGCGGGGCTAAGCTACACCTTC. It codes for CASSLNAAGLSYTF.

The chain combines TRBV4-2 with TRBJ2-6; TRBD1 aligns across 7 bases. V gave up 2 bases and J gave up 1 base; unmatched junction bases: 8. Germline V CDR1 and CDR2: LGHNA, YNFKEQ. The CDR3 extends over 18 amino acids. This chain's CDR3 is CASSQTDRVSSGANVLTF. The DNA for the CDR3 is TGTGCCAGCAGCCAAACCGACAGGGTGTCTTCTGGGGCCAACGTCCTGACTTTC.

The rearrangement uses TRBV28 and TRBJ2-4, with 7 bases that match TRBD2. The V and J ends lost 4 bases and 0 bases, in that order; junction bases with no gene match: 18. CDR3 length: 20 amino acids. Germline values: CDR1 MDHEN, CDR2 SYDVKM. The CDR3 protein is CASSSAGLSGTLLAKNIQYF. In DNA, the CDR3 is TGTGCCAGCAGTTCCGCGGGACTAAGCGGGACCCTTCTAGCCAAAAACATTCAGTACTTC.

The CDR3, as DNA: TGTGCCAGCAGTTCGGGGGGCACTGAAGCTTTCTTT. Encoded protein: CASSSGGTEAFF. The chain combines TRBV28 with TRBJ1-1; possibly TRBD1 for D (5 bases). Germline CDR1 MDHEN, CDR2 SYDVKM. V lost 4 bases to trimming and J lost 4 bases, with 7 bases between them. The CDR3 extends over 12 amino acids.

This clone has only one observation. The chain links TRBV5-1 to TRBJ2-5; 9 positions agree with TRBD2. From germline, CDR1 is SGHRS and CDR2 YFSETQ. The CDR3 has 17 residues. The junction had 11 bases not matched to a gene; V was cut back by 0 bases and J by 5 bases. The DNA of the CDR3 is TGCGCCAGCAGCTTGGTAGGACTAGCGCTTCCAAAGGAGACCCAGTACTTC. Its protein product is CASSLVGLALPKETQYF.

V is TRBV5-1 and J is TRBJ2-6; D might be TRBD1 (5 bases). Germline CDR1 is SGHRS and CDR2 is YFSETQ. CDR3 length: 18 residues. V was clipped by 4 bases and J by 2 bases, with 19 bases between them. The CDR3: CASSPRWGKGAGANVLTF. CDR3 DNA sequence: TGCGCCAGCAGCCCGCGATGGGGTAAAGGGGCTGGGGCCAACGTCCTGACTTTC.

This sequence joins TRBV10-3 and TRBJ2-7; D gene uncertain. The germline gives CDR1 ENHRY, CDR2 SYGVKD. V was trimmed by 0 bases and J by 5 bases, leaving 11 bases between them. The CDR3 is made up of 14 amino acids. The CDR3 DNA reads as TGTGCCATCAGTGAGTCGATCGCACCCCACGAGCAGTACTTC. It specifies CAISESIAPHEQYF.

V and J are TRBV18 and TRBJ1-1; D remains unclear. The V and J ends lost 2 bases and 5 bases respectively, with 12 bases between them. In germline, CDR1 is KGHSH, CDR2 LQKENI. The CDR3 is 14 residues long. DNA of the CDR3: TGTGCCAGCTCACCATTCAAGGGTGGGACTGAAGCTTTCTTT. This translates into CASSPFKGGTEAFF.

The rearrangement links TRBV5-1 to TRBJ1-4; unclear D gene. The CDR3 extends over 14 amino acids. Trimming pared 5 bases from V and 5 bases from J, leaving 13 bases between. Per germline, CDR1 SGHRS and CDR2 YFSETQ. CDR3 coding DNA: TGCGCCAGCAGACCAGTGGCAGGCAATGAAAAACTGTTTTTT. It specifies CASRPVAGNEKLFF.

This CDR3 is CASSIFDRKETQYF. For the CDR3, the DNA is TGTGCCAGTAGCATCTTCGACAGAAAAGAGACCCAGTACTTC. The rearrangement links TRBV19 to TRBJ2-5, with D maybe TRBD1 (5 bases). CDR3 size: 14 residues. Germline V lookup: CDR1 LNHDA, CDR2 SQIVND (reference sequence). Trimming pared 6 bases from V and 3 bases from J, leaving 14 bases between.

The DNA of the CDR3 is TGTGCCAGCAGCCGACCGGGACATATAAATGAAGCTTTCTTT. Amino acid sequence: CASSRPGHINEAFF. The V and J genes are TRBV5-8 and TRBJ1-1, with a tentative D call TRBD1 (6 bases). CDR1 and CDR2 from the germline V gene are SGHTS and YDEGEE. The CDR3 sequence is 14 residues long. V was trimmed by 4 bases and J by 7 bases, leaving 17 bases between them.

The CDR3 is CASSRPGNPYNEQFF. CDR3 sequence (DNA): TGTGCCTCCTCTCGCCCGGGAAATCCCTACAATGAGCAGTTCTTC. This rearrangement joins TRBV28 to TRBJ2-1; possible D gene TRBD2, 5 bases. The CDR3 extends over 15 amino acids. Germline CDR1 reads MDHEN; CDR2 reads SYDVKM. Trimming shortened V by 11 bases and J by 2 bases, and 19 bases separated the two germline ends.

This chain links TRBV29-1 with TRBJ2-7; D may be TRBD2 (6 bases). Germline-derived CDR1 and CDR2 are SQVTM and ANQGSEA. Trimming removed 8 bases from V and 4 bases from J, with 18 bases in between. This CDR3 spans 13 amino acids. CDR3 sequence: CSIGGKSAYEQYF. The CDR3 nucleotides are TGCAGCATTGGCGGGAAGTCCGCGTACGAGCAGTACTTC.

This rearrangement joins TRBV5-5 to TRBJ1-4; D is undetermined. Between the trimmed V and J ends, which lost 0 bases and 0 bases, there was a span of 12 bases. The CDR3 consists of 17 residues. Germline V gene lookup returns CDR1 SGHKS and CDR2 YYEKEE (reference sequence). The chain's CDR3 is CASSLERPGTTNEKLFF. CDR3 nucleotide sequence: TGTGCCAGCAGCTTGGAGAGGCCGGGCACAACTAATGAAAAACTGTTTTTT.

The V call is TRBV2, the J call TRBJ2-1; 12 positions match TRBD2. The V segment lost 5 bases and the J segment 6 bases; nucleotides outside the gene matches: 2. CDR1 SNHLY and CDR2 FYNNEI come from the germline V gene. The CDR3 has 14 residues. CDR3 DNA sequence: TGTGCCAGCAGTCTAGCGGGGGGGCTCAATGAGCAGTTCTTC. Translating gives CASSLAGGLNEQFF.

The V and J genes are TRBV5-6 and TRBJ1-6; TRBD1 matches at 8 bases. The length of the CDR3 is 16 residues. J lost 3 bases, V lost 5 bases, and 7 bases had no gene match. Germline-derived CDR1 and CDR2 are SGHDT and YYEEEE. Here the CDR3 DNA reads TGTGCCAGCAGTCAGGGGGCAGGGATCTATAATTCACCCCTCCACTTT. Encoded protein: CASSQGAGIYNSPLHF.

CDR3 protein: CASSLGPAGASYEQYF. The CDR3 DNA sequence: TGTGCCAGCAGTTTAGGTCCAGCGGGAGCTTCCTACGAGCAGTACTTC. The gene calls are TRBV28 and TRBJ2-7; 8 bases align to TRBD2. Unmatched junction bases numbered 7, after V lost 2 bases and J lost 1 base. Per germline, CDR1 MDHEN and CDR2 SYDVKM. The CDR3 totals 16 residues.

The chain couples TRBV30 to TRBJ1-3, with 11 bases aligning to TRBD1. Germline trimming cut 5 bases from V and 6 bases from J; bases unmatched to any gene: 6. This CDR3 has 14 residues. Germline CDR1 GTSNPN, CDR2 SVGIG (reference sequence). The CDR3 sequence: CAWGPGQGVNTIYF. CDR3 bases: TGTGCCTGGGGGCCGGGACAGGGGGTAAACACCATATATTTT.

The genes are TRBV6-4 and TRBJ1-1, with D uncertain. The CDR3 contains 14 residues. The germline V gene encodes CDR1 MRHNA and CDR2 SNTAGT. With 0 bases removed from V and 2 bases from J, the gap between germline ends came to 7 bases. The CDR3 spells CASSDSRVNTEAFF. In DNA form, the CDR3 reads TGTGCCAGCAGTGACTCGAGGGTTAACACTGAAGCTTTCTTT.

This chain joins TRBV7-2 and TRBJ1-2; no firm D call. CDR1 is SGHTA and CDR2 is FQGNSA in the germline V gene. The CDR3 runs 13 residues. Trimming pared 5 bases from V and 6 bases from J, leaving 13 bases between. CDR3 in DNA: TGTGCCAGCAGCCCAGGCCGCCAAAATGGCTACACCTTC. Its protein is CASSPGRQNGYTF.

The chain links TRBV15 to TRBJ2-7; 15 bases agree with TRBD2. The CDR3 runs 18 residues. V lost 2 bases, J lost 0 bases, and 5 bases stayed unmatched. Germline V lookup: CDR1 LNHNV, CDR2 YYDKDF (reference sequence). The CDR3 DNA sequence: TGTGCCACCAGCAGACCGGGACTAGCGGGAGGCCTCTCCTACGAGCAGTACTTC. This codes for CATSRPGLAGGLSYEQYF.

CDR3 in DNA: TGTGCCAGCAGCTTGGCCGGGCAGGGGCCCTATGGCTACACCTTC. Its protein product is CASSLAGQGPYGYTF. V and J are TRBV5-5 and TRBJ1-2, with D possibly being TRBD1 (6 bases). Trimming pared 0 bases from V and 4 bases from J, leaving 13 bases between. Germline loops: CDR1 SGHKS, CDR2 YYEKEE (reference sequence). The CDR3 consists of 15 residues.